This TCR beta chain derives from a study of low-dose radiotherapy and immunotherapy resistance in tumors. Study-wide background: A total of 6.5 Gy was given to Cohort 1 as 0.5 Gy per fraction every 2 weeks. Every six weeks patients received intravenous ipilimumab 1 mg/kg, and every two weeks they received intravenous nivolumab 240 mg. It was every two weeks, one day before radiation and immunotherapy, that intravenous cyclophosphamide 200 mg/m2 was given.

CDR3 length: 16 amino acids. Trimming removed 2 bases from V and 1 base from J, with 14 bases in between. Germline CDR1 and CDR2: MNHEY and SVGEGT. Primers used for first-strand cDNA, a TRAV- and TRBV-specific set, covered both alpha and beta chains. TCR amplification ran 15 to 25 PCR cycles using constant-region and V-primer adapter primers. TCRdb reprocessed the reads with MiXCR, giving one entry per CDR3 protein. The table shows nearly 60,000 distinct CDR3 sequences, with 23% occurring only once. Time point indicated: after trial treatment. The sample's treatment: LDRT plus nivolumab, ipilimumab, low-dose cyclophosphamide and aspirin (RACIN trial). This clonotype was seen ten or more times.

Sequencing was performed on PBMCs, taken after low-dose radiotherapy plus immunotherapy. The clonotype comes from a male donor with prostate cancer. V is TRBV6-2 or TRBV6-3 and J is TRBJ1-1; D gene uncertain. Here the CDR3 reads CASSYRNPARNTEAFF. CDR3 in DNA: TGTGCCAGCAGTTACAGGAACCCGGCGAGGAACACTGAAGCTTTCTTT.